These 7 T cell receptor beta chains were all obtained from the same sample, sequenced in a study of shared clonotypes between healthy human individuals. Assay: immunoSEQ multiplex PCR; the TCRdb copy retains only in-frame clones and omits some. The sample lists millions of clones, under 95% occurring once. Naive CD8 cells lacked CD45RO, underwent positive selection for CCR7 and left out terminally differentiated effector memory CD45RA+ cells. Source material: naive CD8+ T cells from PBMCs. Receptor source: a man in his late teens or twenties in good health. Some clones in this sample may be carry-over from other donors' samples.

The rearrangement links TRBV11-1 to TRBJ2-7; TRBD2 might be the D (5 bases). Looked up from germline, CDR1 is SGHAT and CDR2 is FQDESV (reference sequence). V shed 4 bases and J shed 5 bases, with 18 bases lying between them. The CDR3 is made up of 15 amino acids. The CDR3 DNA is TGTGCCAGCAGCTCACCGGTCCAACCGAGGGACGAGCAGTACTTC. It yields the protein CASSSPVQPRDEQYF.

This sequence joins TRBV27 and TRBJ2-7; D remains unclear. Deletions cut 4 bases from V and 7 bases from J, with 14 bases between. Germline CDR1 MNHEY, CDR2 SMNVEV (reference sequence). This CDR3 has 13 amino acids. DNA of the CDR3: TGTGCCAGCAGTTCACCGGGCACTGAGGAGCAGTACTTC. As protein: CASSSPGTEEQYF.

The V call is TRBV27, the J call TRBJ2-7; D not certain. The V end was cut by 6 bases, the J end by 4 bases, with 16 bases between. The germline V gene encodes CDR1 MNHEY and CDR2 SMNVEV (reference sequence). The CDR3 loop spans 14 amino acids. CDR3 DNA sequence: TGTGCCAGCAGCTCCGGAGCTAAAACATACGAGCAGTACTTC. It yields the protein CASSSGAKTYEQYF.

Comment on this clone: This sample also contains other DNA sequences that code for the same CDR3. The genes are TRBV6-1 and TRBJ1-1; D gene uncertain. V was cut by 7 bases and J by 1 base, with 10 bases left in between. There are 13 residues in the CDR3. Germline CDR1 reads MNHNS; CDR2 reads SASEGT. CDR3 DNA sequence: TGTGCCAGCAAAGGAGGGTGGAACACTGAAGCTTTCTTT. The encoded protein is CASKGGWNTEAFF.

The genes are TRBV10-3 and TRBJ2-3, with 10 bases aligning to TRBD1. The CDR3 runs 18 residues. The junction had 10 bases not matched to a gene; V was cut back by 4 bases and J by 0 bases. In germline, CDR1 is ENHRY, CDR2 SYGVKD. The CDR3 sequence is CAISVTDRGRLSTDTQYF. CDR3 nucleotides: TGTGCCATCAGTGTAACAGACAGGGGGCGCTTGAGCACAGATACGCAGTATTTT.

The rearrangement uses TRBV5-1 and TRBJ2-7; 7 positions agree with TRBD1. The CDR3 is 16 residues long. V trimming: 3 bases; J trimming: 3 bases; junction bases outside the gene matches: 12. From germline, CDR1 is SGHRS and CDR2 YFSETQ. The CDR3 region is CASSSFQPGQNYEQYF. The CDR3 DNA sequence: TGCGCCAGCAGCTCATTTCAGCCGGGACAGAACTACGAGCAGTACTTC.

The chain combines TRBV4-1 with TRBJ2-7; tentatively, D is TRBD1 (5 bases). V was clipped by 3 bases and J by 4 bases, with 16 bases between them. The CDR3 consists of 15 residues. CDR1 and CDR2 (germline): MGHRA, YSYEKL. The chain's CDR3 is CASSHQDRSHYEQYF. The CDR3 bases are TGCGCCAGCAGCCACCAAGACAGAAGCCATTACGAGCAGTACTTC.